Described below is a single T cell receptor beta chain sequence and its context. In the original workflow: Reference gene primer amplification in the assay estimated nucleated cell counts. The protocol was immunoSEQ multiplex PCR, while the TCRdb copy is restricted to in-frame clones and leaves out a portion. The V and J calls and clone size are taken from that table; D and trimming were inferred from the DNA. The sample has approximately 300,000 clones, roughly 87% seen once. These data originate in a study of blood T cell repertoires in COVID-19. Study details: Sites in the United States, Italy and Spain provided acute and convalescent COVID-19 samples. T cells, B-cell-depleted T cells, or PBMCs supplied cDNA or gDNA.

V was clipped by 4 bases and J by 2 bases; unmatched bases: 20. The CDR3 consists of 21 residues. Per the germline V gene, CDR1 is SGHRS and CDR2 is YFSETQ. The rearrangement uses TRBV5-1 and TRBJ2-6; 8 nucleotides align to TRBD1. The sequenced sample was peripheral blood. The clonotype comes from a man in his late teens or twenties with active or convalescent COVID-19. CDR3 DNA: TGCGCCAGCAGCCAAAACACACGGACAGGGATGCTCGGGCCTGGGGCCAACGTCCTGACTTTC. Translating gives CASSQNTRTGMLGPGANVLTF.